The 16 T cell receptor beta chains given below trace back to one sample, sequenced in a study of breast tumors, draining lymph nodes, adjacent tissues. The lymph nodes were axillary draining lymph nodes from breast cancer patients. TCRdb re-derived calls from the multiplex PCR reads in MiXCR, one entry per CDR3 protein. The sample lists 120,000 or so distinct CDR3 sequences; about 20% were seen once. Material for sequencing was axillary lymph node tissue. These receptors were collected from a female donor with breast cancer. Some clones in this sample may be carry-over from other donors' samples.

This clonotype has a count of ten or more. V usage is TRBV20-1 and J usage is TRBJ2-1; perhaps TRBD1 as D (6 bases). Per germline, CDR1 DFQATT and CDR2 SNEGSKA (reference sequence). V gave up 6 bases and J gave up 9 bases, with 15 bases separating them. This CDR3 region has 12 residues. The DNA of the CDR3 is TGCAGTGCGAACGAACAGGGTGGTGAGCAGTTCTTC. The encoded protein is CSANEQGGEQFF.

This clonotype was recorded at least ten times. V and J are TRBV9 and TRBJ1-2; D might be TRBD1 (6 bases). The CDR3 extends over 13 amino acids. V lost 0 bases, J lost 5 bases, and 8 bases lay in between. From germline, CDR1 is SGDLS and CDR2 YYNGEE. CDR3 amino acids: CASSVEGGYGYTF. As DNA, the CDR3 is TGTGCCAGCAGCGTAGAGGGGGGGTATGGCTACACCTTC.

Ten or more counts support this clonotype. V gene TRBV5-8 combines with J gene TRBJ2-3; 7 bases agree with TRBD1. This CDR3 is built from 14 residues. The trim removed 5 bases at V and 4 bases at J, leaving 7 bases unmatched. From germline, CDR1 is SGHTS and CDR2 YDEGEE. CDR3 coding DNA: TGTGCCAGCAGATTAGGGGGCGCGGCAGATACGCAGTATTTT. It encodes CASRLGGAADTQYF.

About this clonotype itself: A read error may be the cause here, since a much bigger clone is one base away. The chain recombines TRBV20-1 with TRBJ2-5, with D perhaps given as TRBD1 or TRBD2 (5 bases each). V lost 0 bases, J lost 5 bases, and 13 bases lay in between. The CDR3 is made up of 14 amino acids. Germline values: CDR1 DFQATT, CDR2 SNEGSKA (reference sequence). The DNA for the CDR3 is TGCAGTGCTAGAGATCTATACGGGACGGAGACCCAGTACTTC. Amino acids: CSARDLYGTETQYF.

In its sample, this clonotype was seen many times. J is TRBJ1-6 and V is TRBV7-9; no clear D. The CDR3 totals 13 residues. The germline V gene has CDR1 SEHNR and CDR2 FQNEAQ (reference sequence). Trimming pared 1 base from V and 10 bases from J, leaving 8 bases between. CDR3 coding DNA: TGTGCCAGCAGCTTAGACTCAAGCTCACCCCTCCACTTT. Amino acid sequence: CASSLDSSSPLHF.

Details on this clonotype: The junction does not match germline at one end; this may be a read error. The V call is TRBV19, the J call TRBJ1-2; 8 positions agree with TRBD1. Germline CDR1 reads LNHDA; CDR2 reads SQIVND (reference sequence). The CDR3 totals 13 residues. DNA of the CDR3: TGTGCCAGTAGCCCCACAGGGGGGCGTGGCTACGCCTTC. It is translated as CASSPTGGRGYAF. Full variable domain (missing parts from reference TRBV19 and TRBJ1-2): DGGITQSPKYLFRKEGQNVTLSCEQNLNHDAMYWYRQDPGQGLRLIYYSQIVNDFQKGDIAEGYSVSREKKESFPLTVTSAQKNPTAFYLCASSPTGGRGYAFGSGTRLTVV.

This chain joins TRBV15 and TRBJ1-6, with 7 positions matching TRBD1. J was trimmed by 8 bases and V by 0 bases; bases with no gene match: 4. This CDR3 region has 15 residues. Germline CDR1 LNHNV, CDR2 YYDKDF (reference sequence). In DNA, the CDR3 is TGTGCCACCAGCAGAGATCCCGGGACAGATTCACCCCTCCACTTT. Residues: CATSRDPGTDSPLHF.

This clonotype has at least ten counts. V usage is TRBV5-1 and J usage is TRBJ2-2; a possible D gene is TRBD2 (5 bases). Between the trimmed V and J ends, which lost 5 bases and 6 bases, there was a span of 17 bases. There are 15 residues in the CDR3. Germline CDR1 is SGHRS and CDR2 is YFSETQ. The CDR3 protein is CASRMVTAGAGELFF. The CDR3 DNA reads TGCGCCAGCAGAATGGTTACTGCCGGGGCCGGGGAGCTGTTTTTT.

As to this clonotype: An end of the junction does not agree with germline; a read error may underlie this. This rearrangement joins TRBV7-7 to TRBJ1-1; the D is unclear. The CDR3 extends over 13 amino acids. Germline V lookup: CDR1 SSHAT, CDR2 FNYEAQ (reference sequence). CDR3 protein: CASSLLVNTEAFF. In DNA form, the CDR3 reads TGTGCTAGCAGCTTGTTGGTGAACACTGAAGCTTTCTTT.

In its sample, this clonotype was seen a few times. This could be a read error, since a much larger clone is one nucleotide away. As the CDR3 is not closed by the conserved phenylalanine or tryptophan, this likely results from a read error. The chain links TRBV6-1 to TRBJ1-2; D is unresolved. V lost 8 bases, J lost 6 bases, and 16 bases lay in between. From germline, CDR1 is MNHNS and CDR2 SASEGT. This CDR3 comprises 13 residues. The chain's CDR3 is CASYLTVRDGYTS. The CDR3 DNA reads as TGTGCCAGCTATTTAACAGTTCGGGATGGCTACACCTCC.

This clonotype was detected a few times. The chain combines TRBV28 with TRBJ2-1; D may correspond to TRBD1 or TRBD2 (6 bases each). CDR3 length equals 14 residues. Germline V gene data show CDR1 as MDHEN and CDR2 as SYDVKM. V was clipped by 10 bases and J by 3 bases, with 16 bases between them. In DNA form, the CDR3 reads TGTGCCACTCAATCCGGGGGCATCTACAATGAGCAGTTCTTC. Its protein is CATQSGGIYNEQFF. The full variable domain, its missing parts supplied by reference TRBV28 and TRBJ2-1, is DVKVTQSSRYLVKRTGEKVFLECVQDMDHENMFWYRQDPGLGLRLIYFSYDVKMKEKGDIPEGYSVSREKKERFSLILESASTNQTSMYLCATQSGGIYNEQFFGPGTRLTVL.

This clonotype was counted ten times or more. This chain joins TRBV20-1 and TRBJ2-2; a weak D match, TRBD1 (7 bases). V was clipped by 2 bases and J by 3 bases, with 10 bases between them. The CDR3 loop spans 14 amino acids. Germline-derived CDR1 and CDR2 are DFQATT and SNEGSKA (reference sequence). This CDR3 is CSARQGGHTGELFF. CDR3 DNA: TGCAGTGCTAGACAGGGGGGCCACACCGGGGAGCTGTTTTTT.

On this clonotype itself: Since the CDR3 does not end with the conserved phenylalanine or tryptophan, this likely comes from a read error. The rearrangement uses TRBV28 and TRBJ1-5; 7 nucleotides align to TRBD1. The CDR3 is made up of 14 amino acids. Germline V gene lookup returns CDR1 MDHEN and CDR2 SYDVKM. The V and J ends lost 10 bases and 4 bases, in that order; junction bases with no gene match: 10. CDR3 DNA: TGTGCCACCGGAACACAGGGGACGAATCAGCCCCAGCATGTT. It yields the protein CATGTQGTNQPQHV.

This clonotype occurred many times. The CDR3 DNA reads as TGTGCCAGCAGGAATAGACGAACAACTAGCGGGAGAGGCAATGAGCAGTTCTTC. It translates to CASRNRRTTSGRGNEQFF. The V gene is TRBV12-3 or TRBV12-4, the J gene TRBJ2-1, with TRBD2 identical over 11 bases. This CDR3 region has 18 residues. Losses at the gene ends were 6 bases for V and 6 bases for J; bases not matched to a gene: 16.

The chain combines TRBV18 with TRBJ2-7; 7 nucleotides match TRBD2. Losses at the gene ends were 5 bases for V and 2 bases for J; bases not matched to a gene: 0. Germline V gene data show CDR1 as KGHSH and CDR2 as LQKENI. The CDR3 is 12 amino acids. CDR3 coding DNA: TGTGCCAGCTCAGGGACTACCTACGAGCAGTACTTC. This sequence encodes CASSGTTYEQYF.

This clonotype was recorded many times. This sequence joins TRBV5-4 and TRBJ2-7; 8 positions agree with TRBD2. After removal of 4 bases from V and 13 bases from J, the junction contained 19 bases not matched to a gene. Germline V CDR1 and CDR2: SGHNT, YYREEE (reference sequence). This CDR3 spans 15 amino acids. The CDR3 loop reads CASSPETVTSGGQYF. The CDR3, as DNA: TGTGCCAGCAGCCCCGAAACCGTTACTAGCGGAGGGCAATACTTC.